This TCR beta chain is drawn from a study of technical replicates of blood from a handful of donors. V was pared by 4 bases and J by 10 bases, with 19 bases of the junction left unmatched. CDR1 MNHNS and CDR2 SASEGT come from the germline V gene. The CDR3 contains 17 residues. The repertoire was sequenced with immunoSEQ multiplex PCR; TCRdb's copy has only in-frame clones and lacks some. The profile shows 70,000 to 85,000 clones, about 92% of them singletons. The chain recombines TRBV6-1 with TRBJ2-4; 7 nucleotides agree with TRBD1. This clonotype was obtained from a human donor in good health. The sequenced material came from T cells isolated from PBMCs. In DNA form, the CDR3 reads TGTGCCAGCAGTGGTCCTGGAAGGGGGCGCGTGGTACATATTCAGTACTTC. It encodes CASSGPGRGRVVHIQYF.